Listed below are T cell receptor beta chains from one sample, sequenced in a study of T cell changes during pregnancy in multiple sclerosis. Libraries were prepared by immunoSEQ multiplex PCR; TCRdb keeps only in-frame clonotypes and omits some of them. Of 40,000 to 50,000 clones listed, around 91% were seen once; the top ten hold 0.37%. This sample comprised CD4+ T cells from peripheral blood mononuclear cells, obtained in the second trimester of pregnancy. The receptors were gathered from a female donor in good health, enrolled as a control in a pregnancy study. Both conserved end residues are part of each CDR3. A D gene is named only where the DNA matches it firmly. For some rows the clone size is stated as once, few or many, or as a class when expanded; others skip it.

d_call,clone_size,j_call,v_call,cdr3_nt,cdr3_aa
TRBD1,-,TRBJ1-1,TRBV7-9,TGTGCCAGCAGCATCGGACAGGGTGAAGCTTTCTTT,CASSIGQGEAFF
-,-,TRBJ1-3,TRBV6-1,TGTGCCAGCAGTGCAAGAGGGGGTCTCGTCTCTGGAAACACCATATATTTT,CASSARGGLVSGNTIYF
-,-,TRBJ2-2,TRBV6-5,TGTGCCAGCAGCCGCGATTTCACCGGGGAGCTGTTTTTT,CASSRDFTGELFF
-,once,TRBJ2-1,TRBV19,TGTGCCAGTACCCGGGGACTGGACCGCTCCTACAATGAGCAGTTCTTC,CASTRGLDRSYNEQFF
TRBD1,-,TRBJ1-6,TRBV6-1,TGTGCCAGCAGTGGGCTGGGACAGGGTAATTCACCCCTCCACTTT,CASSGLGQGNSPLHF
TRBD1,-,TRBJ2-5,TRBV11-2,TGTGCCAGCAGCTTAGATCCAGGGGGCCAAGAGACCCAGTACTTC,CASSLDPGGQETQYF
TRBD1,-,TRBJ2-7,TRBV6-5,TGTGCCAGCAGTTCCTCCGGGACAGGGAACTACTTC,CASSSSGTGNYF
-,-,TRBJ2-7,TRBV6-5,TGTGCCAGCAGTTACTCCCGACTAACGAGCACCTACGAGCAGTACTTC,CASSYSRLTSTYEQYF
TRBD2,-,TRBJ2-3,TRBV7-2,TGTGCCAGCAGCTTAAATCCTACCGGGGGGGGCTCGGATACGCAGTATTTT,CASSLNPTGGGSDTQYF
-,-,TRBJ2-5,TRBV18,TGTGCCAGCTCACCGATCCTCGGACAGACACAAGAGACCCAGTACTTC,CASSPILGQTQETQYF
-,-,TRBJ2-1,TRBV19,TGTGCCAGTAGTGCTTCCAGGGATGTCAATGAGCAGTTCTTC,CASSASRDVNEQFF
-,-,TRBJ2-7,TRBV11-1,TGTGCCAGCACCTCGGCAAGCGTTCGCGAGCAGTACTTC,CASTSASVREQYF
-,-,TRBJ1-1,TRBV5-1,TGCGCCAGCAGCCCCCGGGACACTGAAGCTTTCTTT,CASSPRDTEAFF
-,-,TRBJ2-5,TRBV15,TGTGCCACCAGCAGAGACCTGGAGACCCAGTACTTC,CATSRDLETQYF
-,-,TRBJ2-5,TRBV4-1,TGCGCCAGCAGCCAAGAACCAGGGGTGGAGACCCAGTACTTC,CASSQEPGVETQYF
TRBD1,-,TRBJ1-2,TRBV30,TGTGCCTGGAGGAAGACAGGGGTCGGCTACACCTTC,CAWRKTGVGYTF
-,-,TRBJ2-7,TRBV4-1,TGCGCCAGCAGCCAAGATCGGGAGACGTTTGCCTACGAGCAGTACTTC,CASSQDRETFAYEQYF
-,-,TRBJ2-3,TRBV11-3,TGTGCCAGCACCTTGGAGGCAGATCCTAGCACAGATACGCAGTATTTT,CASTLEADPSTDTQYF